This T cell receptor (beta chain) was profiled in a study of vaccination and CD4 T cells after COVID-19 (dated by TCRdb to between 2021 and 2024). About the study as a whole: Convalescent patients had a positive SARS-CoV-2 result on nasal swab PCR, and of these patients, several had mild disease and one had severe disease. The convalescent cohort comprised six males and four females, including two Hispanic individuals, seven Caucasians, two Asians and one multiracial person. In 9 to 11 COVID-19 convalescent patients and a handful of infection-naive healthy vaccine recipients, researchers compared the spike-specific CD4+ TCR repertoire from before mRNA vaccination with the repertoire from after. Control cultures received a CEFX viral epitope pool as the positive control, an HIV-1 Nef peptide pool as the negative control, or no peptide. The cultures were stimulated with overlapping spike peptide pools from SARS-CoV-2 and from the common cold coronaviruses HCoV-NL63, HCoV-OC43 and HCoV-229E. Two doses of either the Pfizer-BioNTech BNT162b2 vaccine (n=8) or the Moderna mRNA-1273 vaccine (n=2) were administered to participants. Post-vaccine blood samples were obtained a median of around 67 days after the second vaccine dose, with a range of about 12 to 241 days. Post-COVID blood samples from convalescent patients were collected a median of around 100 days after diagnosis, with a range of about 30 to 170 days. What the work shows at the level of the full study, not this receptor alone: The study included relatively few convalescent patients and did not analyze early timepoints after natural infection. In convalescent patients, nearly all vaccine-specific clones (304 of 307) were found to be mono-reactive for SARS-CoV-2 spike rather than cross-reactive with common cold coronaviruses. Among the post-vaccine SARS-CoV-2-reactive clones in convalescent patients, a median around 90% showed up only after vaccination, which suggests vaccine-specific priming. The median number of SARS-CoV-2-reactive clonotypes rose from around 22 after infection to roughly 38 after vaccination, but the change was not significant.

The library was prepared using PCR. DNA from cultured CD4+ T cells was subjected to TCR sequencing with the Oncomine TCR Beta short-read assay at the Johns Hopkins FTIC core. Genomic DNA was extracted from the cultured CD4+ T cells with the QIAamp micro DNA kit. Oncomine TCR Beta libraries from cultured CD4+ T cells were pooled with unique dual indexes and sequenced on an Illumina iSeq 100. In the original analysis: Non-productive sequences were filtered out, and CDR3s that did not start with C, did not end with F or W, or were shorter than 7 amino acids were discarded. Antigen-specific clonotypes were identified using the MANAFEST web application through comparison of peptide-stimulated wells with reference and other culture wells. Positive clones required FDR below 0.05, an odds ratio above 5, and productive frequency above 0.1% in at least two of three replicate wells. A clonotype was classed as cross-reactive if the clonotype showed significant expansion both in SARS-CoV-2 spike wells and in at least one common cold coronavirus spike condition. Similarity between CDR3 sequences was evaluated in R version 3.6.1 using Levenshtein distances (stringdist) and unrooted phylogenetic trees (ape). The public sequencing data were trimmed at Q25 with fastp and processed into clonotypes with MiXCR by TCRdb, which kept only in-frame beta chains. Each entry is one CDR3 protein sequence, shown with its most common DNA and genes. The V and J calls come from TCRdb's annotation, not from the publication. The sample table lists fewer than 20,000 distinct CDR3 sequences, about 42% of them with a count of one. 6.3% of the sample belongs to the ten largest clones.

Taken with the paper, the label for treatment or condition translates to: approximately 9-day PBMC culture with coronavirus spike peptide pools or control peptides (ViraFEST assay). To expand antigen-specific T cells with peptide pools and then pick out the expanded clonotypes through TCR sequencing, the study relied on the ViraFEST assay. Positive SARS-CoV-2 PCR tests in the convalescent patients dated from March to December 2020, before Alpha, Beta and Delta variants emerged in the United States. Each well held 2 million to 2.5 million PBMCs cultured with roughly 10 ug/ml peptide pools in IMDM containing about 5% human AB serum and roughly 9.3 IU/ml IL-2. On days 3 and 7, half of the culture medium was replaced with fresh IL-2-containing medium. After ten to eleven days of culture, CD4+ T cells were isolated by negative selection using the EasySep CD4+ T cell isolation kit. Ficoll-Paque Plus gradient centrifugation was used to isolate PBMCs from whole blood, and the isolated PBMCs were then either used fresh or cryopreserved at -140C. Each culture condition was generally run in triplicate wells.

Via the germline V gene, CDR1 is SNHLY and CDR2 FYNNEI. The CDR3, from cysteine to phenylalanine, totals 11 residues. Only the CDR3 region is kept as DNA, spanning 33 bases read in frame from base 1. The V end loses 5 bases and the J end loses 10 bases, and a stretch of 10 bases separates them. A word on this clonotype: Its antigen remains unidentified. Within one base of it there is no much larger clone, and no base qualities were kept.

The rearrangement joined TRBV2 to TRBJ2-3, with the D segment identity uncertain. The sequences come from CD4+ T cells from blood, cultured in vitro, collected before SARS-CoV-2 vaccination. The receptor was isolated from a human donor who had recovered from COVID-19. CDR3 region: CASSIADAQYF. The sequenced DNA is TGTGCCAGCAGTATAGCCGATGCGCAGTATTTT.